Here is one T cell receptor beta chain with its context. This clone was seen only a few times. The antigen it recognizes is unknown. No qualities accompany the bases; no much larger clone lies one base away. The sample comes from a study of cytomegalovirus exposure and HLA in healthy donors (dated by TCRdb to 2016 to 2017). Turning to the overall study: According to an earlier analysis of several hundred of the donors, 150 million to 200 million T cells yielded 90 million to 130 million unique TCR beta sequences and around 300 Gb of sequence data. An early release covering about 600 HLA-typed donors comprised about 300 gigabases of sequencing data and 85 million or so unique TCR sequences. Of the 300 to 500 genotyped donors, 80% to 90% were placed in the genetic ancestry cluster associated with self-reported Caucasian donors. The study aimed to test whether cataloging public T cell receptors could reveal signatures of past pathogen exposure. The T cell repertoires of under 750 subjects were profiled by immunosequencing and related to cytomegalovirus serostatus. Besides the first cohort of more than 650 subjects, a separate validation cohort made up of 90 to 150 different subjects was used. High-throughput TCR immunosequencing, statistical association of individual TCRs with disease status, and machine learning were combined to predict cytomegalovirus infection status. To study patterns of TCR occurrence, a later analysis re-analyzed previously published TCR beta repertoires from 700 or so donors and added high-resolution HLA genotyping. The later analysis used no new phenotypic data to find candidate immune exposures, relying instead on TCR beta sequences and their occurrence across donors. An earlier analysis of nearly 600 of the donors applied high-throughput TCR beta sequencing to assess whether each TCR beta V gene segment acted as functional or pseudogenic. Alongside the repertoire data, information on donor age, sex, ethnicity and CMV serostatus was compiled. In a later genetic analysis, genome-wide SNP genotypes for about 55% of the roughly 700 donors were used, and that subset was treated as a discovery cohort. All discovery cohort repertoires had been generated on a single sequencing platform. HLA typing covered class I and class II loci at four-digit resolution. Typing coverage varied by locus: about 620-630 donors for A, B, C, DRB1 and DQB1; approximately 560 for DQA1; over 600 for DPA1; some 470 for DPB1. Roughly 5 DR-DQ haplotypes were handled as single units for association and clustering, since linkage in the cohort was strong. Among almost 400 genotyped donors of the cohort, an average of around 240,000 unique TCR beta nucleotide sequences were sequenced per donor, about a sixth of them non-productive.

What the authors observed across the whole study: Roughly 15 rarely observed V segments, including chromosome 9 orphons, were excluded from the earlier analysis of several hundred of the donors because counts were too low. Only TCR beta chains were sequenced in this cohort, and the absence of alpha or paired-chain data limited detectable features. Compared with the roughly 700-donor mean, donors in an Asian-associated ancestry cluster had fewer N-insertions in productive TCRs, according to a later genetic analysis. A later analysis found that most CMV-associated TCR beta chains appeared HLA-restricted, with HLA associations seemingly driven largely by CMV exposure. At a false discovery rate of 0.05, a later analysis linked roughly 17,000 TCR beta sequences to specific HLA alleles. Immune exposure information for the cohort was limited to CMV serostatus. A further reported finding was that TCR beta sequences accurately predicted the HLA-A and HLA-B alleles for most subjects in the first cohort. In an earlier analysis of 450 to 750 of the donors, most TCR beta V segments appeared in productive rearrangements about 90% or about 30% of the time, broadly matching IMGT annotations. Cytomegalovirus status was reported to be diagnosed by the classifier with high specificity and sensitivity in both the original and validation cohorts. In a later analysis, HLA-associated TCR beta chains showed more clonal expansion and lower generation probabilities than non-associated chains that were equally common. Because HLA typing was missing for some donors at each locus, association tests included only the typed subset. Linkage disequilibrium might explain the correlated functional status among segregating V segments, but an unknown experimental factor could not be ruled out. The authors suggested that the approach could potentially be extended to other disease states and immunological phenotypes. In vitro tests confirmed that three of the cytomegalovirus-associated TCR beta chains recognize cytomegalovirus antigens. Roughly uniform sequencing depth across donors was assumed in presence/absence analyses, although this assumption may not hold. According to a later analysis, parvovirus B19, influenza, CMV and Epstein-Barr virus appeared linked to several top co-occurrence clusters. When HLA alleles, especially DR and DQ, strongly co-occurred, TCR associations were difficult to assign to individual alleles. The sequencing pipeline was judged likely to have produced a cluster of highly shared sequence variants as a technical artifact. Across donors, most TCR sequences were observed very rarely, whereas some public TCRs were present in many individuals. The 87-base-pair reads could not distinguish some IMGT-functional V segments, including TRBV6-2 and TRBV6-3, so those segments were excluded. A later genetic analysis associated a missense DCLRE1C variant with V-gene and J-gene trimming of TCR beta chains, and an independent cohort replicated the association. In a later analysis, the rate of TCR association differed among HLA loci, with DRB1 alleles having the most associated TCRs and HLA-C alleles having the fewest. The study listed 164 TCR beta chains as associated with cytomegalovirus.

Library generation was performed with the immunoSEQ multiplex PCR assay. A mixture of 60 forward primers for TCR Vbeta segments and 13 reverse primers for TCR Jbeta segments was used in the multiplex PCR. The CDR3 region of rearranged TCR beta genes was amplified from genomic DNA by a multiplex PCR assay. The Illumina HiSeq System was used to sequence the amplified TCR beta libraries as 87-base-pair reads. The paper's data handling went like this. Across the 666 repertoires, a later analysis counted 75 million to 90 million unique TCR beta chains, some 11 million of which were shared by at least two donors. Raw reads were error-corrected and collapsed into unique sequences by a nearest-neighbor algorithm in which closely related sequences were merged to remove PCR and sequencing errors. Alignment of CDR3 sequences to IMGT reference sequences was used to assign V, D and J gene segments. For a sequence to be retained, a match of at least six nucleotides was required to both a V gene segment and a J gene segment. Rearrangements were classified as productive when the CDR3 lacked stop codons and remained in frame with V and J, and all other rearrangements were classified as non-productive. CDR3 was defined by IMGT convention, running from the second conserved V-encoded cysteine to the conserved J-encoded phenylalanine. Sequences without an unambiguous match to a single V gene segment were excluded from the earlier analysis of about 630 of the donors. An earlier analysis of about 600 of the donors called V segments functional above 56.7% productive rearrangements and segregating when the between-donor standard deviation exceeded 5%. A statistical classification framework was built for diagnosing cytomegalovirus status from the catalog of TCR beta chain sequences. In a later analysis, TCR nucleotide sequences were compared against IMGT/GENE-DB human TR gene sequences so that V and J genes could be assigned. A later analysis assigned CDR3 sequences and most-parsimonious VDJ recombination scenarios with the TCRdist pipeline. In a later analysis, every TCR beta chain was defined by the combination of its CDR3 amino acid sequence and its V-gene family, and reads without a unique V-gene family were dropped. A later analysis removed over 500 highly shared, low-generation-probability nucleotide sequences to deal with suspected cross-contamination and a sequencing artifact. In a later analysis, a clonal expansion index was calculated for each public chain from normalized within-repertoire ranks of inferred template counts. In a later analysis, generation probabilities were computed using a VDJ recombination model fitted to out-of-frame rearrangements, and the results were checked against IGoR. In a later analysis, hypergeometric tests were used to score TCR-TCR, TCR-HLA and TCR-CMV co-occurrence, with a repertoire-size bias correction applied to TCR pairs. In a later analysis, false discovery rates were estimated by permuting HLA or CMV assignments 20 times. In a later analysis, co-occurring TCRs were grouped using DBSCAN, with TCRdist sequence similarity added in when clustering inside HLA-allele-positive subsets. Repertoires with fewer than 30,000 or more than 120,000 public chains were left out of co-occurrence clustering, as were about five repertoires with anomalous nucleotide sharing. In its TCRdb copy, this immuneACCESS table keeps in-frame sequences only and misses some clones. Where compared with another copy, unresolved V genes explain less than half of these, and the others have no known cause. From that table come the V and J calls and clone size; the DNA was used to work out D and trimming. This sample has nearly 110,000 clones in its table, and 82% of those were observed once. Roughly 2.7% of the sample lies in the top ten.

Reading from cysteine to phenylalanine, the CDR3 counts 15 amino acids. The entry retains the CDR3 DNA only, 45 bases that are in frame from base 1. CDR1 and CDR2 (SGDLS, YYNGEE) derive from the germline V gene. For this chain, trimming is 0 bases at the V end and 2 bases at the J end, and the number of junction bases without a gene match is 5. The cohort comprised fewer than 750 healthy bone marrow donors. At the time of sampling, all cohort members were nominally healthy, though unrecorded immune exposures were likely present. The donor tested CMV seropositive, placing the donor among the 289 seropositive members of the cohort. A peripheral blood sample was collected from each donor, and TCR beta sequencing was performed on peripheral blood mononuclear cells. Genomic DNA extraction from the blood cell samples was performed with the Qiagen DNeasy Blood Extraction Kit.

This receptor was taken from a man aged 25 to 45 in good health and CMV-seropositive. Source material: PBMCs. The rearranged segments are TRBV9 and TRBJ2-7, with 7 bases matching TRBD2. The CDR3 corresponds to CASSVGLADTYEQYF. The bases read TGTGCCAGCAGCGTAGGACTAGCTGATACCTACGAGCAGTACTTC.